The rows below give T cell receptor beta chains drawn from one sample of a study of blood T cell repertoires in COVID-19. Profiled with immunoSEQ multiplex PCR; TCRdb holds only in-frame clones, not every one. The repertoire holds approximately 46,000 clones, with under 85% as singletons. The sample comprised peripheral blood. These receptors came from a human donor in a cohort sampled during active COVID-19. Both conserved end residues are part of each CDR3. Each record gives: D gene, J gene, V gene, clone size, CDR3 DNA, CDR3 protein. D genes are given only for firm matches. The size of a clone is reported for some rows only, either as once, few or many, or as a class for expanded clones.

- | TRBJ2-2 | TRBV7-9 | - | TGTGCCAGCAGCTCTGGACAGAAAGCGAACACCGGGGAGCTGTTTTTT | CASSSGQKANTGELFF
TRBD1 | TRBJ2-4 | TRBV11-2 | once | TGTGCCAGCAGCTTAGGGGGACAGGGCAAAAACATTCAGTACTTC | CASSLGGQGKNIQYF
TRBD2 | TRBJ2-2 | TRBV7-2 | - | TGTGCCAGCAGCTGGGGACTAGCGGGGGCGACCACCGGGGAGCTGTTTTTT | CASSWGLAGATTGELFF
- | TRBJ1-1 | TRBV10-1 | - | TGCGCCAGCGGACGGGACTCCCCGGACACTGAAGCTTTCTTT | CASGRDSPDTEAFF
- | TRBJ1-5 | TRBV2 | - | TGTGCCAGCAGTGAAGCGCGGGGGGTACTCAATCAGCCCCAGCATTTT | CASSEARGVLNQPQHF
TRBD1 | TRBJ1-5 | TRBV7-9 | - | TGTGCCAGCAGCCTCGGATCAGGGGGAACACAGCCCCAGCATTTT | CASSLGSGGTQPQHF
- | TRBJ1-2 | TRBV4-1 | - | TGCGCCAGCAGCCACAACCCAGGGCAAAGGGACTATGGCTACACCTTC | CASSHNPGQRDYGYTF
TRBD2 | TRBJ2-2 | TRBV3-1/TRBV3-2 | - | TGTGCCAGCAGCCAAGACCCAGCGGGGGGGCGGGAGCTGTTTTTT | CASSQDPAGGRELFF
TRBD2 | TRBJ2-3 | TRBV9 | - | TGTGCCAGCAGCCCTCGACCGGGGGGGGCCACAGATACGCAGTATTTT | CASSPRPGGATDTQYF
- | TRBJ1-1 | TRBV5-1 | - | TGCGCCAGCAGCTCTAGACAAGGAGGGAATGAAGCTTTCTTT | CASSSRQGGNEAFF
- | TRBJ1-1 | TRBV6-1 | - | TGTGCCAGCAGTGAACGAGGGTACACTGAGGCTTTCTTT | CASSERGYTEAFF
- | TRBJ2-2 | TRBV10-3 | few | TGTGCCATCAGTGAAACCGAGCAGGGATCCGGGGAGCTGTTTTTT | CAISETEQGSGELFF
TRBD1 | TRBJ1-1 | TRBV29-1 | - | TGCAGCGCCGACAGGGGGCGAGGGACTGAAGCTTTCTTT | CSADRGRGTEAFF
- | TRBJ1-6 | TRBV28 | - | TGTGCCAGCAGGGCCCAAGATTCACCCCTCCACTTT | CASRAQDSPLHF
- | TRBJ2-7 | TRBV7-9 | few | TGTGCCAGCAGCTCCAGACAGGTTCGGAGCTCCTACGAGCAGTACTTC | CASSSRQVRSSYEQYF
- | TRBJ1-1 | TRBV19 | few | TGTGCCAGCCGTGAGATGAACACTGAAGCTTTCTTT | CASREMNTEAFF
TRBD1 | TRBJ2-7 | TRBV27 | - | TGTGCCACCCTCAAACAGGGGGCCTCCTACGAGCAGTACTTC | CATLKQGASYEQYF
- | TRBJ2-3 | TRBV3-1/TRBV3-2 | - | TGTGCCAGCAGCCAAGGATGGAAGGGGGATACGCAGTATTTT | CASSQGWKGDTQYF
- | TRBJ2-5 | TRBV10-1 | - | TGCGCCAGCAGAGTGAACAGGACAGTCGGAGAGACCCAGTACTTC | CASRVNRTVGETQYF
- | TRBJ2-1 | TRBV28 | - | TGTGCCAGCAGTTCCTATGGTCCTTCCTACAATGAGCAGTTCTTC | CASSSYGPSYNEQFF